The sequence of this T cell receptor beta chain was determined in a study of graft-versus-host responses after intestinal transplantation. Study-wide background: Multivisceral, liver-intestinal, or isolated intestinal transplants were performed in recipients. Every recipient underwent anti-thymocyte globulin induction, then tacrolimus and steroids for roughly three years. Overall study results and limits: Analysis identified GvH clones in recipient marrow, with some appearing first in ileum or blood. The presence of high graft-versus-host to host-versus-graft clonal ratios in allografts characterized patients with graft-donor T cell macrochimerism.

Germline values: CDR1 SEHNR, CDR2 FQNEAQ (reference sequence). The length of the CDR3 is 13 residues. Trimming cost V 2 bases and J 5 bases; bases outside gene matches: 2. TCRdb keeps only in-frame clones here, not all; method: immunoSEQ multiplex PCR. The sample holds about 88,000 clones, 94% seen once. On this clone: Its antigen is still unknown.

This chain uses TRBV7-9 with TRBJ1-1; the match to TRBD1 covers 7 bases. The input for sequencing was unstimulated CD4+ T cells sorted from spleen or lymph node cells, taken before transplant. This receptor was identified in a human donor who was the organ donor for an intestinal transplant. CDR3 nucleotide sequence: TGTGCCAGCAGCTTACCAGGGGGGACTGAAGCTTTCTTT. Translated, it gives CASSLPGGTEAFF.